The 11 T cell receptor beta chains below come from one sample, sequenced in a study of T cell repertoires in cytomegalovirus infection. TCRdb reprocessed the reads with MiXCR, giving one entry per CDR3 protein. This sample has approximately 400,000 distinct CDR3 sequences, with approximately 30% found just once. The sample taken for sequencing was PBMCs. These receptors were obtained from a human donor in good health (CMV status not recorded). Some clones in this sample may be carry-over from other donors' samples.

Remarks on this clonotype: A read error may explain this, as a much larger clone is one base away. Because it lacks the conserved phenylalanine or tryptophan at the end, this CDR3 is likely a read error. The chain carries TRBV7-2 and TRBJ2-6; 9 nucleotides agree with TRBD1. With 0 bases clipped from V and 0 bases from J, the junction kept 6 bases outside the gene matches. The V gene's germline CDR1 is SGHTA and CDR2 FQGNSA. CDR3 length equals 19 residues. CDR3 coding DNA: TGTGCCAGCAGCTTAGCTAGACAGGGGGGACGCTCTGGGGCCAACGTCCTGACTTTA. Its translation: CASSLARQGGRSGANVLTL.

The chain is built from TRBV5-6 and TRBJ1-1; D gene unclear. The CDR3 spans 15 residues. Germline CDR1 reads SGHDT; CDR2 reads YYEEEE. V was cut by 4 bases and J by 1 base, with 14 bases left in between. CDR3 residues: CASSPGGGGNTEAFF. The CDR3, as DNA: TGTGCCAGCAGCCCCGGCGGAGGCGGGAACACTGAAGCTTTCTTT.

Worth noting for this clonotype: The junction differs from germline at one of its ends, possibly a read error. The DNA of the CDR3 is TGTACCATCAGTGACCCCAGGGGCCAAGAGACCCAGTACTTC. Protein: CTISDPRGQETQYF. The V gene is TRBV10-3, the J gene TRBJ2-5; tentative D call: TRBD1 (6 bases). Germline V gives CDR1 ENHRY, CDR2 SYGVKD. The length of the CDR3 is 14 residues.

Worth noting for this clonotype: Likely a read error: the CDR3 ends without its conserved phenylalanine or tryptophan. This chain joins TRBV20-1 and TRBJ2-6; D may be TRBD2 (7 bases). The CDR3 is 19 amino acids. Trimming pared 0 bases from V and 0 bases from J, leaving 18 bases between. The germline CDR1 and CDR2 sequences are DFQATT and SNEGSKA (reference sequence). As DNA, the CDR3 is TGCAGTGCTAGAGATGAGGGGGAGGGCTTCTTCTCTGGGGCCAACGTCCTGACTTTA. Translation: CSARDEGEGFFSGANVLTL.

The rearrangement joins TRBV25-1 to TRBJ2-2; the D gene is possibly TRBD1 (5 bases). Germline V CDR1 and CDR2: MGHDK, SYGVNS. V was trimmed by 3 bases and J by 4 bases, leaving 12 bases between them. The CDR3 consists of 15 residues. The CDR3 nucleotides are TGTGCCAGCAGTGACCCTGACAGCCCCACCGGGGAGCTGTTTTTT. This codes for CASSDPDSPTGELFF.

The genes are TRBV10-3 and TRBJ1-5, with D unclear. The CDR3 runs 12 residues. Germline-derived CDR1 and CDR2 are ENHRY and SYGVKD. Trimming took 8 bases from V and 4 from J, leaving 9 bases between them. The CDR3 DNA sequence: TGTGCCATCGCTACGGGGAATCAGCCCCAGCATTTT. It specifies CAIATGNQPQHF.

The chain employs TRBV9 and TRBJ2-5; the D is unclear. The V and J ends lost 4 bases and 5 bases respectively, with 12 bases between them. The CDR3 loop spans 13 amino acids. Germline-derived CDR1 and CDR2 are SGDLS and YYNGEE. The DNA for the CDR3 is TGTGCCAGCAGCCCCCACGCGCGGGAGACCCAGTACTTC. Translation: CASSPHARETQYF.

The V call is TRBV4-1, the J call TRBJ1-4; 8 bases align to TRBD1. CDR1 and CDR2 (germline): MGHRA, YSYEKL. V dropped 2 bases and J dropped 8; count of bases not matched to a gene: 7. The CDR3 runs to 15 residues. CDR3: CASSQIGQGREKLFF. The CDR3 nucleotides are TGCGCCAGCAGCCAAATTGGACAGGGCAGGGAAAAACTGTTTTTT.

On this clonotype: Its ends do not fully match the called genes, so a read error is possible. The chain has TRBV7-2 and TRBJ2-5; D may be TRBD1 or TRBD2 (5 bases each). Germline V gives CDR1 SGHTA, CDR2 FQGNSA. This CDR3 has 13 amino acids. CDR3 sequence: CSSSFGAEETQYF. DNA of the CDR3: TGTTCCAGCAGCTTCGGGGCAGAAGAGACCCAGTACTTC.

The chain recombines TRBV6-4 with TRBJ2-1; D possibly corresponds to TRBD1 (6 bases). The CDR3 sequence is 13 residues long. The V gene's germline CDR1 is MRHNA and CDR2 SNTAGT. Trimming shortened V by 7 bases and J by 5 bases, and 12 bases separated the two germline ends. The CDR3 loop reads CASKGGRDNEQFF. CDR3 DNA: TGTGCCAGCAAAGGGGGAAGGGACAATGAGCAGTTCTTC.

The chain uses TRBV15 and TRBJ1-6; 9 bases are shared with TRBD1. Germline values: CDR1 LNHNV, CDR2 YYDKDF (reference sequence). V dropped 0 bases and J dropped 7; count of bases not matched to a gene: 4. The CDR3 length is 16 residues. CDR3 nucleotide sequence: TGTGCCACCAGCAGAGATCTGACAGGGGGGAATTCACCCCTCCACTTT. Residues: CATSRDLTGGNSPLHF. The whole variable domain, remainder taken from reference TRBV15 and TRBJ1-6, is DAMVIQNPRYQVTQFGKPVTLSCSQTLNHNVMYWYQQKSSQAPKLLFHYYDKDFNNEADTPDNFQSRRPNTSFCFLDIRSPGLGDTAMYLCATSRDLTGGNSPLHFGNGTRLTVT.